This TCR beta chain is drawn from a study of T cell repertoires in cytomegalovirus infection. Looking at the study overall: Public TCR beta signatures marked donors with CMV infection and the matching HLA.

Whole-study results and caveats: The study identified carriers of CMV plus the relevant HLA from cumulative public TCR beta family frequency. The response measured ex vivo was dominated by TCR beta clonotypes (HLA-C-restricted and CMV-specific).

This CDR3 has 15 residues. V was pared by 1 base and J by 4 bases, with 11 bases between. Germline CDR1 and CDR2: SGHTA and FQGNSA. TCRdb re-derived calls from the reads in MiXCR, one entry per CDR3 protein. The table shows 290,000 or so distinct CDR3 sequences, with about 9.2% occurring only once. Many counts were recorded for this clonotype. Its matching antigen is unknown. The TCR sequence derives from a human donor in good health (CMV status not recorded). Some clones in this sample may be carry-over from other donors' samples. The sequencing input was PBMCs. This chain links TRBV7-2 with TRBJ1-5; D possibly corresponds to TRBD1 (5 bases). In nucleotides, the CDR3 is TGTGCCAGCAGCTTAGGGGGGGTGCTTAATCAGCCCCAGCATTTT. It encodes CASSLGGVLNQPQHF.